A single T cell receptor beta chain is shown here with its context. V was cut by 4 bases and J by 3 bases, with 3 bases left in between. Germline V gives CDR1 MGHRA, CDR2 YSYEKL. The CDR3 loop spans 11 amino acids. The data derive from a study of control samples from healthy donors and cancer patients. The assay was immunoSEQ multiplex PCR, and TCRdb's table has in-frame clones only and misses some. The data hold 120,000 to 150,000 clones, with roughly 89% observed a single time. Sequenced sample: blood. The TCR originated in a man in his thirties or forties in good health. The chain uses TRBV4-1 and TRBJ1-1; no clear D. CDR3 protein: CASSRDTEAFF. The CDR3 nucleotides read TGCGCCAGCAGCCGTGACACTGAAGCTTTCTTT.